This is a list of T cell receptor beta chains from one sample in a study of post-analysis software for immune sequencing data. TCRdb re-analysed the PCR reads in MiXCR, keeping a single row per CDR3 protein. The table lists 750,000 to 950,000 distinct CDR3 sequences, more than 45% of them singletons. Sequencing used blood. The receptors stem from a girl aged 10 to 17 with multiple sclerosis. Both conserved end residues are part of each CDR3. A D gene is named only where the DNA matches it firmly. Expanded clones get a size class; other rows say once, few or many, or leave the size out.

clone size	D gene	V gene	J gene	CDR3 protein	CDR3 DNA
-	TRBD1	TRBV25-1	TRBJ1-5	CASSAGTALNQPQQF	TGTGCCAGCAGTGCTGGGACAGCACTCAATCAGCCCCAGCAGTTT
few	TRBD1	TRBV24-1	TRBJ2-6	CATSDPRGPGANVLTF	TGTGCCACCAGTGATCCCAGGGGGCCTGGGGCCAACGTCCTGACTTTC
-	-	TRBV7-7	TRBJ1-4	CASSFRDGVTRSNEKLFF	TGTGCTAGCAGCTTCAGGGATGGGGTGACAAGATCTAATGAAAAACTGTTTTTT
-	-	TRBV10-3	TRBJ1-1	CAISSKSNTEAFF	TGTGCCATCAGCTCAAAATCGAACACTGAAGCTTTCTTT
-	TRBD2	TRBV6-2/TRBV6-3	TRBJ2-1	CASSYTGTSGYNEQFF	TGTGCCAGCAGTTACACCGGGACTAGCGGCTACAATGAGCAGTTCTTC
few	-	TRBV30	TRBJ2-1	CAWARGIFGSSYNEQFF	TGTGCCTGGGCCAGAGGGATCTTCGGTAGCTCCTACAATGAGCAGTTCTTC
-	-	TRBV5-1	TRBJ2-1	CASSLFGGDSSYNGQFF	TGCGCCAGCAGCTTGTTCGGCGGGGATAGCTCCTACAATGGGCAGTTCTTC
few	-	TRBV28	TRBJ2-5	CASSLRSSGKETQYF	TGTGCCAGCAGCCTCAGATCCTCCGGGAAAGAGACCCAGTACTTC
-	TRBD1	TRBV6-5	TRBJ2-1	CASSQRGQGKQFF	TGTGCCAGTAGCCAACGGGGACAGGGAAAGCAGTTCTTC
-	-	TRBV20-1	TRBJ2-5	CSARDIQETQYF	TGCAGTGCAAGGGACATCCAAGAGACCCAGTACTTC
-	-	TRBV27	TRBJ1-5	CASSYLGDGAQPQHF	TGTGCCAGCAGTTACCTTGGGGATGGCGCTCAGCCCCAGCATTTT
-	-	TRBV3-1	TRBJ2-1	CASSQRSNYNEQFF	TGTGCCAGCAGCCAGAGATCAAATTACAATGAGCAGTTCTTC
-	-	TRBV4-1	TRBJ2-7	CASSPLARGIYEQYF	TGCGCCAGCAGCCCCCTAGCGAGGGGGATCTACGAGCAGTACTTC
-	-	TRBV7-2	TRBJ2-1	CASSLAGYEQFF	TGTGCCAGCAGCTTAGCGGGGTATGAGCAGTTCTTC
-	-	TRBV20-1	TRBJ1-2	CSAYYVDSTNYGYTF	TGCAGTGCTTATTACGTGGACTCCACTAACTATGGCTACACCTTC
-	-	TRBV29-1	TRBJ2-7	CTDYEQYF	TGCACCGACTACGAGCAGTACTTC
-	-	TRBV11-2	TRBJ1-2	CASSPRTDLYGYTF	TGTGCCAGCAGCCCAAGGACAGATCTCTATGGCTACACCTTC
-	-	TRBV5-1	TRBJ2-7	CASSPQPSETNYEQYF	TGCGCCAGCAGCCCTCAACCTAGCGAAACCAACTACGAGCAGTACTTC
once	-	TRBV6-5	TRBJ2-3	CASSYSTAADTQYF	TGTGCCAGCAGTTACTCGACAGCGGCAGATACGCAGTATTTT
-	-	TRBV7-2	TRBJ2-5	CASSLASTGQETQYF	TGTGCCAGCAGCTTAGCTTCGACAGGCCAAGAGACCCAGTACTTC
once	-	TRBV6-2/TRBV6-3	TRBJ1-2	CASSLLRDYGYTF	TGTGCCAGCAGTCTCCTCAGGGACTATGGCTACACCTTC
few	TRBD2	TRBV6-5	TRBJ2-1	CASITQTSGRYNEQFF	TGTGCCAGCATTACGCAGACTAGCGGTCGCTACAATGAGCAGTTCTTC
-	TRBD1	TRBV4-3	TRBJ2-5	CASSQRTGGSKETQYF	TGCGCCAGCAGCCAGAGAACAGGGGGCTCTAAAGAGACCCAGTACTTC
-	-	TRBV6-5	TRBJ2-6	CASSYNGGSGANVLTF	TGTGCCAGCAGTTACAACGGGGGCTCTGGGGCCAACGTCCTGACTTTC
-	-	TRBV5-5	TRBJ2-5	CASSLVQDRETQYF	TGTGCCAGCAGCTTGGTACAGGATCGGGAGACCCAGTACTTC
-	TRBD2	TRBV7-6	TRBJ2-3	CASSLDGTSRGDTQYF	TGTGCCAGCAGCTTAGACGGGACTAGTCGGGGAGATACGCAGTATTTT